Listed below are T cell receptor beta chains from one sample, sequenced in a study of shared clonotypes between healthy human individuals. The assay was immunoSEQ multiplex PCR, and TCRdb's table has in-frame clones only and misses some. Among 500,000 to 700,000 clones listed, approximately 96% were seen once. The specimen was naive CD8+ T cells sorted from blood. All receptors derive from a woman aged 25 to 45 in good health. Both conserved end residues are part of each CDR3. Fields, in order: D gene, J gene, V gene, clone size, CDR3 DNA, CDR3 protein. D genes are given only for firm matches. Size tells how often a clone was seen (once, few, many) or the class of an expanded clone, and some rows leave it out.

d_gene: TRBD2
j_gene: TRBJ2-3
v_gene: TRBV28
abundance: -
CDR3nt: TGTGCCAGCAGTTTATGGACTAGCGGGAGAATCACAGATACGCAGTATTTT
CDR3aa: CASSLWTSGRITDTQYF

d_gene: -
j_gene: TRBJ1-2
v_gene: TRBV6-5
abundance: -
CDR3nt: TGTGCCAGCAGGCAGCCGGGTACCCCTGGTGGCTACACCTTC
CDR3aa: CASRQPGTPGGYTF

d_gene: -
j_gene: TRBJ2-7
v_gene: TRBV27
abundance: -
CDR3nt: TGTGCCAGCAGTTTATTTAGGGCGAACTACGAGCAGTACTTC
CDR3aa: CASSLFRANYEQYF

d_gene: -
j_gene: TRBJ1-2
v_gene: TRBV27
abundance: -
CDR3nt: TGTGCCAGCAGCTATAAGGCTTTTGGCTATGGCTACACCTTC
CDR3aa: CASSYKAFGYGYTF

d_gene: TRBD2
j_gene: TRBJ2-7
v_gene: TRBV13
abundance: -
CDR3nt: TGTGCCAGCAGCTTAGGGACTAGCGCGAGCGAGCAGTACTTC
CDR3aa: CASSLGTSASEQYF

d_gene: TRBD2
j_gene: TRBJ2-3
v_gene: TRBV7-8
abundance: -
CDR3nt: TGTGCCAGCAGCTTAGGGATAGCGGGTAGCACAGATACGCAGTATTTT
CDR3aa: CASSLGIAGSTDTQYF

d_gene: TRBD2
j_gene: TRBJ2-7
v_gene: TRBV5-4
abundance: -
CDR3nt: TGTGCCAGCAGCTCGACTAGCGGAGATTACGAGCAGTACTTC
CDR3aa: CASSSTSGDYEQYF

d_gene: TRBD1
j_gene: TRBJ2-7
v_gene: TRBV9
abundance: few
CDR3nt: TGTGCCAGCAGCGCCGGGACAGGGGGTTACGAGCAGTACTTC
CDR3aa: CASSAGTGGYEQYF

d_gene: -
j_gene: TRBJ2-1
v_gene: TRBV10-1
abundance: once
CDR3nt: TGCGCCAGCAGTGGGACCTCCTACAATGAGCAGTTCTTC
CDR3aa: CASSGTSYNEQFF

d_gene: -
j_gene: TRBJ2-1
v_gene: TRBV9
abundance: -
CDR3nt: TGTGCCAGCAGCGACGAACTTTACAATGAGCAGTTCTTC
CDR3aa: CASSDELYNEQFF

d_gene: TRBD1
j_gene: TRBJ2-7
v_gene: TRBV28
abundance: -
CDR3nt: TGTGCCAGCAGTACAACAGGGGTCTTGCTGCGAGAGCAGTACTTC
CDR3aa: CASSTTGVLLREQYF

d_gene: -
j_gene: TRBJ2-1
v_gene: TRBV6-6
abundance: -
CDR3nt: TGTGCCAGCAGTTACTCTGAGGGTGGTAATGAGCAGTTCTTC
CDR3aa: CASSYSEGGNEQFF

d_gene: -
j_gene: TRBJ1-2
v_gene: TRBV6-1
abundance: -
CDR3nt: TGTGCCAGCCGGGTGATAGGGACACCCTGGGGCTCGACCTTC
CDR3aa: CASRVIGTPWGSTF

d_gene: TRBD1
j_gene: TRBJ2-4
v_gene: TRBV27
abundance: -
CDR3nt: TGTGCCAGCAGTTTATCTGCAGGGGGCGCCTCGTTTCAGTACTTC
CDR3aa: CASSLSAGGASFQYF

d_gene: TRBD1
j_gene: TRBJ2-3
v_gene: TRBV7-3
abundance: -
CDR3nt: TGTGCCAGCAGCGACCCGACAGGGGTGGGTGGGGATACGCAGTATTTT
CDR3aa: CASSDPTGVGGDTQYF

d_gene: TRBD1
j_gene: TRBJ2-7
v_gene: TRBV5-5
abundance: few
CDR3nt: TGTGCCAGCAGCTTGTGGGACAGTGTCTACGAGCAGTACTTC
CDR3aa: CASSLWDSVYEQYF